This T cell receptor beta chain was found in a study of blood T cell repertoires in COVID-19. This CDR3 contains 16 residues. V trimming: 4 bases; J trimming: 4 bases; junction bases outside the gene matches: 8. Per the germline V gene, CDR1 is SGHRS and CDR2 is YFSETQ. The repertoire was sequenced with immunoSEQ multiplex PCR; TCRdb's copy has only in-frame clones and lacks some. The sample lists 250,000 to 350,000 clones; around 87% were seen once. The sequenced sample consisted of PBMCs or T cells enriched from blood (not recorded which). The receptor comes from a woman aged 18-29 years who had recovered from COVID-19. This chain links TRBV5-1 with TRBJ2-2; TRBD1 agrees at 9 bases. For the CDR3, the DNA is TGCGCCAGCAGCACCGGGACAGGGTTAGGCACCGGGGAGCTGTTTTTT. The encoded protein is CASSTGTGLGTGELFF.